This T cell receptor beta chain is from a study of spatial heterogeneity in lung cancer. About the study: A unique TCR and UMI combination showed up more than ten times in raw reads, on average.

With respect to this clonotype: Its matching antigen is unknown.

The study's findings and limits: Circulating ubiquitous expanded tumor TCRs were observed more frequently at resection than at follow-up.

The time point denotes: sample taken at primary tumor resection. Whole RNA from tumor, nontumor lung or frozen PBMC was sequenced unsorted. The approximately 69 donors had untreated early-stage non-small cell lung cancer. V gave up 1 base and J gave up 14 bases, with 12 bases separating them. This CDR3 is built from 12 residues. Germline values: CDR1 SGHVS, CDR2 FQNEAQ. Unique molecular identifiers tagged every individual TCR cDNA molecule. TCRdb reprocessed the 5' RACE reads with MiXCR, giving one entry per CDR3 protein. Of 85,000 to 100,000 distinct CDR3 sequences in the sample, approximately 12% are singletons; the top ten hold over 40%.

The clonotype comes from a male donor with early-stage non-small cell lung cancer. The starting material was PBMCs, obtained at surgery. This chain uses TRBV7-8 with TRBJ2-4; tentatively, D is TRBD1 (6 bases). CDR3 region: CASSLGDTEKYF. CDR3 bases: TGTGCCAGCAGCTTAGGGGACACCGAAAAGTACTTC.